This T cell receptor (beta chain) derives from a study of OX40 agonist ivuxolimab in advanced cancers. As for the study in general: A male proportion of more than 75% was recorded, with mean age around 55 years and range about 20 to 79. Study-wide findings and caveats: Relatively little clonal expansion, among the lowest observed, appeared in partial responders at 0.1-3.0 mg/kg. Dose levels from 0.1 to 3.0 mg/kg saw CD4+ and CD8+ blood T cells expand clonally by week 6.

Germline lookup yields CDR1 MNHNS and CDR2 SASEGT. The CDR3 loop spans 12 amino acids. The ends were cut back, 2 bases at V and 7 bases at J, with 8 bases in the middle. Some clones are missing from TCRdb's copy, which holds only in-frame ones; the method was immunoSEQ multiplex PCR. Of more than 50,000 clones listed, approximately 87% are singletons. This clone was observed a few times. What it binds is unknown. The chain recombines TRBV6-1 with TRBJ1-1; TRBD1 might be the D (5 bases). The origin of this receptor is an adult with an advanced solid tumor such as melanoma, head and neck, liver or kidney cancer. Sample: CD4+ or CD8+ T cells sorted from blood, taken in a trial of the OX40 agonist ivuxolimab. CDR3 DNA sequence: TGTGCCAGCAGTGAATGGGGGATTGAAGCTTTCTTT. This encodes CASSEWGIEAFF.